These 21 T cell receptor beta chains were sequenced from one sample in a study of CD8 T cells in ankylosing spondylitis. TCRdb re-called the 5' RACE reads with MiXCR, one entry per CDR3 protein. The table lists about 360,000 distinct CDR3 sequences, 20% of them singletons. Sequencing used blood, either unsorted or a sorted T cell fraction (not recorded which). These receptors were collected from a male donor with ankylosing spondylitis or in good health (not recorded which).

This chain uses TRBV29-1 with TRBJ2-1; 7 bases map to TRBD2. Looked up from germline, CDR1 is SQVTM and CDR2 is ANQGSEA. The CDR3 extends over 14 amino acids. J was trimmed by 0 bases and V by 7 bases; bases with no gene match: 6. CDR3: CSAHGGSSYNEQFF. CDR3 nucleotide sequence: TGCAGCGCCCACGGGGGGAGCTCCTACAATGAGCAGTTCTTC.

The chain joins TRBV28 to TRBJ2-7; 8 bases align to TRBD1. Germline V gives CDR1 MDHEN, CDR2 SYDVKM. This CDR3 has 15 amino acids. J was trimmed by 6 bases and V by 2 bases; bases with no gene match: 9. The CDR3 DNA sequence: TGTGCCAGCAGTTTACGGCGGGACAGGAAAACCGAGCAGTACTTC. This gives the protein CASSLRRDRKTEQYF.

This clonotype came up many times. The rearrangement uses TRBV10-3 and TRBJ1-6; 8 bases are a match to TRBD1. The germline CDR1 and CDR2 sequences are ENHRY and SYGVKD. V dropped 4 bases and J dropped 9; count of bases not matched to a gene: 11. The CDR3 is 16 residues long. The CDR3 reads CAISADRARSISPLHF. In DNA, the CDR3 is TGTGCCATCAGTGCGGACAGGGCGAGGAGTATTTCACCCCTCCACTTT.

This clonotype was seen a few times. This chain uses TRBV27 with TRBJ2-7; a possible D gene is TRBD1 (5 bases). Looked up from germline, CDR1 is MNHEY and CDR2 is SMNVEV (reference sequence). The CDR3 is made up of 15 amino acids. V shed 6 bases and J shed 2 bases, with 17 bases lying between them. The chain's CDR3 is CASSPLREVAYEQYF. Here the CDR3 DNA reads TGTGCCAGCAGCCCACTCAGGGAAGTGGCCTACGAGCAGTACTTC.

Only a few counts were recorded for this clonotype. The chain couples TRBV10-2 to TRBJ2-2, with 9 bases lining up with TRBD2. The junction had 6 bases not matched to a gene; V was cut back by 10 bases and J by 3 bases. CDR1 WSHSY and CDR2 SAAADI come from the germline V gene. The CDR3 extends over 14 amino acids. As DNA, the CDR3 is TGCGCCATAAAGCGGGGGGTGGACACCGGGGAGCTGTTTTTT. Translation: CAIKRGVDTGELFF.

As for this clonotype: A read error may produce the germline difference seen at one junction end. This chain joins TRBV5-6 and TRBJ2-4, with 8 nucleotides matching TRBD2. In germline, CDR1 is SGHDT, CDR2 YYEEEE. CDR3 size: 13 residues. CDR3 loop: CAGSLAGGYIQYF. The DNA for the CDR3 is TGTGCCGGCAGCTTGGCGGGGGGTTACATTCAGTACTTC.

This chain links TRBV20-1 with TRBJ2-7; D may be TRBD2 (5 bases). CDR3 length: 18 residues. Looked up from germline, CDR1 is DFQATT and CDR2 is SNEGSKA (reference sequence). V dropped 0 bases and J dropped 0 bases, with 21 bases sitting between them. The CDR3 region has the DNA TGCAGTGCTAGAGATGGGAGTGGGCTAGTATCCCACTCCTACGAGCAGTACTTC. Protein product: CSARDGSGLVSHSYEQYF.

This chain uses TRBV29-1 with TRBJ2-3; D is possibly TRBD2 (6 bases). CDR1 is SQVTM and CDR2 is ANQGSEA in the germline V gene. The CDR3 has 15 amino acids. V was trimmed by 5 bases and J by 0 bases, leaving 15 bases between them. The CDR3 DNA reads as TGCAGCGTTCGGGGACTCCCCCAAAGCACAGATACGCAGTATTTT. Protein product: CSVRGLPQSTDTQYF.

The chain uses TRBV9 and TRBJ2-5; D is possibly TRBD1 (7 bases). CDR3 length equals 15 residues. V was clipped by 4 bases and J by 1 base, with 14 bases between them. CDR1 and CDR2 from the germline V gene are SGDLS and YYNGEE. The CDR3 DNA is TGTGCCAGCAGCCAGGGGGGCGGAACCCAAGAGACCCAGTACTTC. It codes for CASSQGGGTQETQYF.

This clonotype was seen a few times. V usage is TRBV12-3 or TRBV12-4 and J usage is TRBJ1-5; D not resolved. V gave up 3 bases and J gave up 7 bases, with 7 bases separating them. The CDR3 length is 12 residues. The CDR3 region is CASSFSRQPQHF. CDR3 nucleotide sequence: TGTGCCAGCAGTTTTTCCCGGCAGCCCCAGCATTTT.

CDR3 region: CASTLLAGAGELFF. In DNA form, the CDR3 reads TGTGCCAGCACCTTACTAGCGGGGGCCGGGGAGCTGTTTTTT. The chain links TRBV12-3 or TRBV12-4 to TRBJ2-2; 11 positions agree with TRBD2. Germline trimming cut 7 bases from V and 6 bases from J; bases unmatched to any gene: 4. CDR3 length: 14 residues.

This chain uses TRBV30 with TRBJ2-2; D is unresolved. The germline V gene encodes CDR1 GTSNPN and CDR2 SVGIG (reference sequence). V lost 1 base to trimming and J lost 3 bases, with 6 bases between them. The CDR3 sequence is 13 residues long. For the CDR3, the DNA is TGTGCCTGGAGTGCCTACGACACCGGGGAGCTGTTTTTT. It is translated as CAWSAYDTGELFF.

CDR3 loop: CASSQTTGVNEQYF. DNA for the CDR3: TGTGCCAGCAGCCAAACCACCGGGGTCAACGAGCAGTACTTC. The V and J genes are TRBV16 and TRBJ2-7, with TRBD2 as a possible D gene (5 bases). Germline-derived CDR1 and CDR2 are KGHSY and FQNENV. Between the trimmed V and J ends, which lost 2 bases and 5 bases, there was a span of 13 bases. This CDR3 spans 14 amino acids.

The V and J genes are TRBV4-2 and TRBJ2-1, with TRBD2 identical over 8 bases. From germline, CDR1 is LGHNA and CDR2 YNFKEQ. The CDR3 loop spans 16 amino acids. V trimming: 4 bases; J trimming: 3 bases; junction bases outside the gene matches: 8. CDR3 bases: TGTGCCAGCAGCCTTTTCCCCGGGGGGGACTACAATGAGCAGTTCTTC. Translation: CASSLFPGGDYNEQFF.

The chain carries TRBV7-9 and TRBJ2-7; D unresolved. The CDR3 has 13 amino acids. The germline gives CDR1 SEHNR, CDR2 FQNEAQ (reference sequence). The V end was cut by 5 bases, the J end by 0 bases, with 8 bases between. The CDR3 protein is CASSTGLSYEQYF. CDR3 coding DNA: TGTGCCAGCAGCACGGGCCTCTCCTACGAGCAGTACTTC.

There are a few counts of this clonotype. This chain uses TRBV6-5 with TRBJ2-5; D is possibly TRBD1 (5 bases). Trimming stripped 0 bases from V and 1 base from J, with 15 bases between. The CDR3 has 17 residues. From germline, CDR1 is MNHEY and CDR2 SVGAGI. CDR3 region: CASSYSFAGSLQETQYF. In nucleotides, the CDR3 is TGTGCCAGCAGTTACTCGTTCGCAGGGTCCCTCCAAGAGACCCAGTACTTC.

This clonotype was detected only a few times. The J gene is TRBJ2-4, the V gene TRBV12-3 or TRBV12-4; D gene uncertain. The length of the CDR3 is 13 residues. V was pared by 7 bases and J by 0 bases, with 7 bases between. The CDR3 loop is CASMGLAKNIQYF. The CDR3 DNA reads TGTGCCAGCATGGGTCTAGCCAAAAACATTCAGTACTTC.

The V and J genes are TRBV29-1 and TRBJ1-1; D is unresolved. Trimming removed 0 bases at V and 3 bases at J, with 11 bases between. Germline V gene data show CDR1 as SQVTM and CDR2 as ANQGSEA. The CDR3 spans 14 residues. CDR3 region: CSVEDRSGYTEAFF. The DNA of the CDR3 is TGCAGCGTTGAAGATCGGTCAGGCTACACTGAAGCTTTCTTT.

The V call is TRBV30, the J call TRBJ1-1; D call uncertain. Germline V CDR1 and CDR2: GTSNPN, SVGIG (reference sequence). V was shortened by 0 bases and J by 1 base, with 6 bases between the two germline ends. The length of the CDR3 is 13 residues. CDR3 residues: CAWSVHRNTEAFF. The CDR3 DNA is TGTGCCTGGAGTGTACACCGGAACACTGAAGCTTTCTTT.

This clonotype was counted between two and nine times. The chain is built from TRBV7-9 and TRBJ2-2, with TRBD2 identical over 13 bases. The CDR3 covers 17 residues. V lost 4 bases, J lost 0 bases, and 2 bases stayed unmatched. Germline V gives CDR1 SEHNR, CDR2 FQNEAQ (reference sequence). CDR3 residues: CASSSTSGGANTGELFF. The CDR3 DNA reads TGTGCCAGCAGCTCAACTAGCGGGGGGGCGAACACCGGGGAGCTGTTTTTT.

This clonotype has only a few counts. The rearrangement links TRBV7-2 to TRBJ1-6, with D unresolved. CDR3 length equals 16 residues. V lost 5 bases to trimming and J lost 10 bases, with 21 bases between them. The germline gives CDR1 SGHTA, CDR2 FQGNSA. Here the CDR3 reads CASSPGVRELRSPLHF. In DNA, the CDR3 is TGTGCCAGCAGCCCCGGAGTACGGGAGTTACGATCACCCCTCCACTTT. Filled out from reference TRBV7-2 and TRBJ1-6, the complete variable domain reads GAGVSQSPSNKVTEKGKDVELRCDPISGHTALYWYRQSLGQGLEFLIYFQGNSAPDKSGLPSDRFSAERTGGSVSTLTIQRTQQEDSAVYLCASSPGVRELRSPLHFGNGTRLTVT.